A selection of T cell receptor beta chains follows, all from one sample in a study of cytomegalovirus exposure and HLA in healthy donors. Sequencing used immunoSEQ multiplex PCR; TCRdb keeps in-frame clones, though not all of them. Of 83,000 or so clones listed, about 76% are singletons. Source material: PBMCs. All receptors derive from a man aged 30 to 39 in good health and CMV-seropositive. Both conserved end residues are part of each CDR3. Fields, in order: V gene, D gene, J gene, CDR3 length, clone size, CDR3 DNA, CDR3 protein. D genes are given only for firm matches. Only some rows state a clone size, as once, few, many or a class for expanded clones.

V: TRBV4-1; D: TRBD2; J: TRBJ2-5; length: 17; size: NA; DNA: TGCGCCAGCAGCCAAGATCTTCCAGCCAGAGGGGAGGGGACCCAGTACTTC; CDR3: CASSQDLPARGEGTQYF
V: TRBV30; D: NA; J: TRBJ2-7; length: 11; size: NA; DNA: TGTGCCTGGAGTCATCGGGACGAGCAGTACTTC; CDR3: CAWSHRDEQYF
V: TRBV2; D: TRBD2; J: TRBJ2-7; length: 16; size: NA; DNA: TGTGCCAGCAGCGTCCCCGGGGGGGGGCCCTCCTACGAGCAGTACTTC; CDR3: CASSVPGGGPSYEQYF
V: TRBV19; D: NA; J: TRBJ1-1; length: 14; size: NA; DNA: TGTGCCAGTAGTAGGGGGCGACTGAACACTGAAGCTTTCTTT; CDR3: CASSRGRLNTEAFF
V: TRBV9; D: TRBD2; J: TRBJ2-3; length: 18; size: NA; DNA: TGTGCCAGCAGCGTAACAACAGAAGCGGGGATAAGCACAGATACGCAGTATTTT; CDR3: CASSVTTEAGISTDTQYF
V: TRBV19; D: TRBD1; J: TRBJ1-1; length: 12; size: few; DNA: TGTGCCAGTAACAGGGGTGTCACTGAAGCTTTCTTT; CDR3: CASNRGVTEAFF
V: TRBV5-1; D: NA; J: TRBJ1-4; length: 15; size: few; DNA: TGCGCCAGCAGGATGCAGGGCACAGCTAATGAAAAACTGTTTTTT; CDR3: CASRMQGTANEKLFF
V: TRBV6-4; D: TRBD1; J: TRBJ1-4; length: 14; size: NA; DNA: TGTGCCAGCAGCCGGACAGGGCGGGTTGAAAAACTGTTTTTT; CDR3: CASSRTGRVEKLFF
V: TRBV5-1; D: TRBD2; J: TRBJ2-1; length: 16; size: NA; DNA: TGCGCCAGCAGCTTTCAGCGGGGGGGCGTTAGCAATGAGCAGTTCTTC; CDR3: CASSFQRGGVSNEQFF
V: TRBV4-1; D: TRBD1; J: TRBJ2-7; length: 16; size: NA; DNA: TGCGCCAGCAGCCGTCTACTCCAGGGGGCCGGGGACGAGCAGTACTTC; CDR3: CASSRLLQGAGDEQYF
V: TRBV6-1; D: NA; J: TRBJ2-5; length: 14; size: few; DNA: TGTGCCAGCAGCAGGACTCAGAGCCAAGAGACCCAGTACTTC; CDR3: CASSRTQSQETQYF
V: TRBV5-1; D: NA; J: TRBJ1-6; length: 14; size: NA; DNA: TGCGCCAGCAGCTTGGACGGGGTATCCTCACCCCTCCACTTT; CDR3: CASSLDGVSSPLHF
V: TRBV6-5; D: NA; J: TRBJ1-2; length: 15; size: NA; DNA: TGTGCCAGCAGCCTGGGGCTCTTAGGAAACTATGGCTACACCTTC; CDR3: CASSLGLLGNYGYTF
V: TRBV18; D: NA; J: TRBJ1-6; length: 16; size: NA; DNA: TGTGCCAGCTCACCGAGGGGGGAGGGAAAGAATTCACCCCTCCACTTT; CDR3: CASSPRGEGKNSPLHF
V: TRBV7-9; D: TRBD1; J: TRBJ1-2; length: 14; size: NA; DNA: TGTGCCAGCAGCGTAGGACAGGGGGTCTATGGCTACACCTTC; CDR3: CASSVGQGVYGYTF
V: TRBV2; D: NA; J: TRBJ1-4; length: 14; size: few; DNA: TGTGCCAGCACGACAGGTCAGACTAATGAAAAACTGTTTTTT; CDR3: CASTTGQTNEKLFF
V: TRBV5-6; D: NA; J: TRBJ1-2; length: 13; size: few; DNA: TGTGCCAGCAGCTTACAGGCCGGCTATGGCTACACCTTC; CDR3: CASSLQAGYGYTF
V: TRBV5-1; D: NA; J: TRBJ1-3; length: 16; size: NA; DNA: TGCGCCAGCAGCTACCTAGAGGGAGCCTCTGGAAACACCATATATTTT; CDR3: CASSYLEGASGNTIYF
V: TRBV9; D: NA; J: TRBJ2-1; length: 15; size: few; DNA: TGTGCCAGCAGCGTTTCAGTGGACAGACGCAATGAGCAGTTCTTC; CDR3: CASSVSVDRRNEQFF
V: TRBV7-8; D: NA; J: TRBJ1-4; length: 18; size: once; DNA: TGTGCCAGCAGCCCGAGGAGGGCAGGGACTGTTAAAAATGAAAAACTGTTTTTT; CDR3: CASSPRRAGTVKNEKLFF
V: TRBV7-9; D: TRBD2; J: TRBJ2-3; length: 16; size: NA; DNA: TGTGCCAGCAGCTCCGGGACTAGCGGGGGGTTAGATACGCAGTATTTT; CDR3: CASSSGTSGGLDTQYF
V: TRBV28; D: NA; J: TRBJ1-6; length: 19; size: NA; DNA: TGTGCCAGCAGTTTAGTCCCCCGGGGTGGGCGCGCCGGGTACTCACCCCTCCACTTT; CDR3: CASSLVPRGGRAGYSPLHF